This paragraph reports one T cell receptor beta chain. Its target is unknown. PCR primers comprised 60 Vbeta and 13 Jbeta primers. In the original analysis: Later analysis identified tens of millions of unique TCR beta chains, about 10 million shared. Here immunoSEQ multiplex PCR was the method, and the copy in TCRdb shows in-frame clones only, minus some. V and J calls plus clone size are reproduced from that table; the DNA served to infer D and trimming. The sample has over 110,000 clones, roughly 77% seen once. These data are taken from a study of cytomegalovirus exposure and HLA in healthy donors. Losses at the gene ends were 6 bases for V and 3 bases for J; bases not matched to a gene: 1. This CDR3 has 14 amino acids. CDR1 is MDHEN and CDR2 is SYDVKM in the germline V gene. General study points: Based on reports, TCR beta sequences accurately predicted HLA-A and HLA-B alleles for most subjects. Most CMV-associated TCR beta chains appeared HLA-restricted in a later analysis.

The chain has TRBV28 and TRBJ2-1, with 11 bases matching TRBD2. The specimen sequenced was PBMCs. The TCR sequence derives from a female donor in good health and CMV-seronegative. The CDR3 DNA reads as TGTGCCAGCAGGGGACTAGCGGACTACAATGAGCAGTTCTTC. Its protein is CASRGLADYNEQFF.